What follows describes a single T cell receptor (beta chain). CDR3 length: 13 amino acids. V gave up 4 bases and J gave up 7 bases; unmatched junction bases: 3. Germline CDR1 and CDR2: SGHTA and FQGNSA. The data stem from a study of cytomegalovirus exposure and HLA in healthy donors. The PCR made use of 60 Vbeta and 13 Jbeta primers. Clones were read by immunoSEQ multiplex PCR, and TCRdb kept only the in-frame ones, dropping some. The sample has 140,000 to 150,000 clones, around 80% seen once. Sequencing input: PBMCs. The TCR was taken from a woman aged 25-40 years in good health and CMV-seronegative. This chain connects TRBV7-2 to TRBJ2-1; TRBD1 agrees at 8 bases. CDR3 amino acids: CASSWDRSNEQFF. In nucleotides, the CDR3 is TGTGCCAGCAGCTGGGACAGGTCGAATGAGCAGTTCTTC.